The subject of this entry is one T cell receptor beta chain. Its antigen has not been determined. Base-call qualities are not available, and no considerably larger clone is one nucleotide away. These data originate in a study of cytomegalovirus exposure and HLA in healthy donors (dated by TCRdb to about 2017). Concerning the study at large: According to an earlier analysis of a few hundred of the donors, about 179 million T cells yielded over 100 million unique TCR beta sequences and around 280 Gb of sequence data. The genetic ancestry cluster associated with self-reported Caucasian donors included 81% of the roughly 400 genotyped donors. Every repertoire in the discovery cohort had been generated on one and the same sequencing platform. To predict cytomegalovirus infection status, the study brought together high-throughput TCR immunosequencing, statistical association of individual TCRs with disease status, and machine learning. The study aimed to test whether cataloging public T cell receptors could reveal signatures of past pathogen exposure. HLA typing covered class I and class II loci at four-digit resolution. Genome-wide SNP genotypes for about 65% of the roughly 670 donors were used in a later genetic analysis, which treated that subset as a discovery cohort. Typing coverage varied by locus: roughly 629-640 donors for A, B, C, DRB1 and DQB1; approximately 500 for DQA1; 606 for DPA1; some 470 for DPB1. Along with the roughly 670-subject first cohort, a separate validation cohort of over a hundred different subjects was used. To decide whether each TCR beta V gene segment behaved as functional or pseudogenic, an earlier analysis of approximately 600 of the donors relied on high-throughput TCR beta sequencing. Donor age, sex, ethnicity and CMV serostatus were compiled alongside the repertoire data. Across 300 to 400 genotyped donors of the cohort, an average of about 240,000 unique TCR beta nucleotide sequences per donor were sequenced, and roughly 18% of those sequences were non-productive. A later analysis re-examined previously published TCR beta repertoires from roughly 650 donors and added high-resolution HLA genotyping to investigate patterns of TCR occurrence. The later analysis used no new phenotypic data to find candidate immune exposures, relying instead on TCR beta sequences and their occurrence across donors. An early release covering around 630 HLA-typed donors comprised about 300 gigabases of sequencing data and approximately 85 million unique TCR sequences. The study profiled the T cell repertoires of under 700 subjects by immunosequencing and related them to cytomegalovirus serostatus. About five DR-DQ haplotypes were treated as single units for association and clustering because of strong linkage in the cohort.

Points the paper makes about the study in general: In both the original and validation cohorts, the classifier was reported to diagnose cytomegalovirus status with high specificity and sensitivity. According to a later analysis, most CMV-associated TCR beta chains appeared to be HLA-restricted, and the HLA associations seemed to be driven largely by CMV exposure. Because some donors lacked HLA typing at each locus, the association tests relied only on the typed subset. In a later genetic analysis, a missense DCLRE1C variant was associated with V-gene and J-gene trimming of TCR beta chains, and the association was replicated in an independent cohort. This cohort had only TCR beta chains sequenced, and the lack of alpha or paired-chain data limited which features could be detected. In a later analysis, the rate of TCR association differed among HLA loci, with DRB1 alleles having the most associated TCRs and HLA-C alleles having the fewest. According to a later genetic analysis, donors in an Asian-associated ancestry cluster had fewer N-insertions in productive TCRs than the approximately 690-donor mean. Strong co-occurrence of HLA alleles, especially DR and DQ, made assigning TCR associations to individual alleles difficult. Broadly in line with IMGT annotations, most TCR beta V segments showed up in productive rearrangements about 90% or about 30% of the time in an earlier analysis of several hundred of the donors. A further reported finding was that TCR beta sequences accurately predicted the HLA-A and HLA-B alleles for most subjects in the first cohort. CMV serostatus was the only immune exposure information available for the cohort. In the study, roughly 160 TCR beta chains were listed as associated with cytomegalovirus. A few of the identified cytomegalovirus-associated TCR beta chains were confirmed in vitro to be specific for cytomegalovirus antigens. The presence/absence analyses assumed that sequencing depth was roughly uniform across donors, and that assumption may not be true. Correlated functional status among segregating V segments might be attributable to linkage disequilibrium, but an unknown experimental factor could not be ruled out. A group of highly shared sequence variants was considered likely to be a technical artifact of the sequencing pipeline. The earlier analysis of some 560 of the donors excluded some 15 rarely observed V segments, including chromosome 9 orphons, because counts were too low. A later analysis associated about 16,000 TCR beta sequences with specific HLA alleles at a false discovery rate of 0.05. It was suggested by the authors that the approach could potentially be generalized to other disease states and immunological phenotypes. In a later analysis, HLA-associated TCR beta chains were found to be more clonally expanded and to have lower generation probabilities than equally common non-associated chains. According to a later analysis, parvovirus B19, influenza, CMV and Epstein-Barr virus appeared linked to several top co-occurrence clusters. Most TCR sequences were observed very rarely across donors, whereas some public TCRs were present in many individuals.

In total, over 600 healthy bone marrow donors made up the cohort. Cohort members were all nominally healthy when sampled, although unrecorded immune exposures were likely present. The donor was CMV seronegative and belonged to the group of 352 seronegative cohort members. A peripheral blood sample was collected from each donor, and TCR beta sequencing was performed on peripheral blood mononuclear cells. Genomic DNA was extracted from the blood cell samples with the Qiagen DNeasy Blood Extraction Kit. Receptor libraries were prepared by the immunoSEQ multiplex PCR assay. For the multiplex PCR, a mixture combining 60 forward primers for TCR Vbeta segments and 13 reverse primers for TCR Jbeta segments was used. Amplification of the CDR3 region of rearranged TCR beta genes was performed with a multiplex PCR assay on genomic DNA. The amplified TCR beta libraries were sequenced on the Illumina HiSeq System as 87-base-pair reads. The authors' pipeline ran thus. In a later analysis, tens of millions of unique TCR beta chains were counted across the 500 to 850 repertoires, and roughly 11 million of these chains were shared by at least two donors. Raw reads were error-corrected and collapsed into unique sequences with a nearest-neighbor algorithm that merged closely related sequences to remove PCR and sequencing errors. Alignment of CDR3 sequences to IMGT reference sequences was used to assign V, D and J gene segments. Each retained sequence needed at least a six-nucleotide match to both a V gene segment and a J gene segment. A rearrangement was called productive if the CDR3 had no stop codons and remained in frame with V and J, and every other rearrangement was called non-productive. CDR3 was defined according to IMGT convention as the region running from the second conserved V-encoded cysteine to the conserved J-encoded phenylalanine. The earlier analysis of more than 450 of the donors excluded sequences that lacked an unambiguous match to a single V gene segment. An earlier analysis of over 450 of the donors classified V segments as functional when productive rearrangements were above 56.7% and as segregating when the standard deviation between donors was above 5%. To diagnose cytomegalovirus status from the catalog of TCR beta chain sequences, a statistical classification framework was built. In a later analysis, V and J genes were assigned by comparing TCR nucleotide sequences against IMGT/GENE-DB human TR gene sequences. In a later analysis, CDR3 sequences and most-parsimonious VDJ recombination scenarios were assigned using the TCRdist pipeline. A later analysis defined each TCR beta chain by its CDR3 amino acid sequence plus V-gene family, and excluded reads lacking a unique V-gene family. A later analysis removed several hundred highly shared, low-generation-probability nucleotide sequences to deal with suspected cross-contamination and a sequencing artifact. In a later analysis, a clonal expansion index was calculated for each public chain from normalized within-repertoire ranks of inferred template counts. A later analysis computed generation probabilities with a VDJ recombination model fitted to out-of-frame rearrangements, and checked the results against IGoR. A later analysis scored TCR-TCR, TCR-HLA and TCR-CMV co-occurrence with hypergeometric tests, applying a repertoire-size bias correction to TCR pairs. False discovery rates were estimated in a later analysis by permuting HLA or CMV assignments 20 times. In a later analysis, co-occurring TCRs were grouped using DBSCAN, and TCRdist sequence similarity was added for clustering within HLA-allele-positive subsets. Repertoires with fewer than 30,000 or more than 120,000 public chains were left out of co-occurrence clustering, as were four to six repertoires with anomalous nucleotide sharing. The clones in this table, taken by TCRdb from immuneACCESS, are in-frame only. Not every clone is retained; where verified, under half of the shortfall comes from an unresolved V gene, and the cause of the rest is unknown. Clone size and the V and J calls come from that table; the DNA yielded D and trimming. Across this sample there are hundreds of thousands of clones, with more than 65% seen only once. The ten largest clones add up to 0.63% of the sample.

Sequencing used PBMCs. The clonotype was recovered from a man in his late teens or twenties in good health and CMV-seronegative.

The bases are TGTGCCAGCAGTTCTACGGGACACCGTCTAGACACCATATATTTT. It is translated as CASSSTGHRLDTIYF. The chain joins TRBV27 to TRBJ1-3, with TRBD1 tentatively as D gene (6 bases match). Reading the germline V gene (reference sequence) gives CDR1 MNHEY and CDR2 SMNVEV. The CDR3 contains 15 residues, cysteine and phenylalanine counted. Solely the CDR3 DNA is kept, with 45 bases framed from the first base. V is pared back by 4 bases and J by 8 bases, with 18 bases lying between the germline termini.